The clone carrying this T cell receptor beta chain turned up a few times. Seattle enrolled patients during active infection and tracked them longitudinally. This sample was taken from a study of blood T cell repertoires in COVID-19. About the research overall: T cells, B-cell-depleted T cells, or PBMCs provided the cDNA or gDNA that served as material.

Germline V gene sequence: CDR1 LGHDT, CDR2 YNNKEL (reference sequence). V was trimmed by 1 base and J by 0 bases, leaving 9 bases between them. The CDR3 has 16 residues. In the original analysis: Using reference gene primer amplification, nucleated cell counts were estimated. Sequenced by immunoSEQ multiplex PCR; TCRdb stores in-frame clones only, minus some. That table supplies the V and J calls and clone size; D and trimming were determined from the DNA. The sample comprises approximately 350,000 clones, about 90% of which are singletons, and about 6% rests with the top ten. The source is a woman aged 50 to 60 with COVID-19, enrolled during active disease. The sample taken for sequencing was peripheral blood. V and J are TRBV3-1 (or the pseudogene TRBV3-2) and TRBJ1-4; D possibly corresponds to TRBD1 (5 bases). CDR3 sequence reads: CASSQGRQSTNEKLFF. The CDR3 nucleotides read TGTGCCAGCAGCCAAGGGAGACAGTCAACTAATGAAAAACTGTTTTTT.